This T cell receptor beta chain is from a study of human T cells and chemical hapten exposure. Per the original data handling: A typical sample had around 90,000 TCRs, with 23,224 to 690,600 overall. TCRdb fed the RACE reads into MiXCR, producing one record per CDR3 protein. The V and J calls follow TCRdb's processing rather than the paper's. Seen here are about 90,000 distinct CDR3 sequences, 11% observed once, and the top ten hold more than 1%. V shed 1 base and J shed 9 bases, with 13 bases lying between them. This CDR3 has 15 amino acids. The germline gives CDR1 MGHRA, CDR2 YSYEKL. A few counts support this clonotype. Time point reported: patch test 3, about 24 weeks after DPC sensitization. This sample's treatment: therapeutic diphenylcyclopropenone sensitization with weekly scalp DPC.

The origin of this receptor is a woman aged 30 to 39 with alopecia areata. Some clones in this sample may be carry-over from other donors' samples. V and J are TRBV4-1 and TRBJ1-6, with D possibly matching TRBD1 (5 bases). Here the sequenced sample was whole blood, taken in connection with sensitization to the hapten diphenylcyclopropenone (DPC). CDR3 region: CASSQVTGLGSPLHF. DNA of the CDR3: TGCGCCAGCAGCCAAGTAACAGGTTTGGGTTCACCCCTCCACTTT.